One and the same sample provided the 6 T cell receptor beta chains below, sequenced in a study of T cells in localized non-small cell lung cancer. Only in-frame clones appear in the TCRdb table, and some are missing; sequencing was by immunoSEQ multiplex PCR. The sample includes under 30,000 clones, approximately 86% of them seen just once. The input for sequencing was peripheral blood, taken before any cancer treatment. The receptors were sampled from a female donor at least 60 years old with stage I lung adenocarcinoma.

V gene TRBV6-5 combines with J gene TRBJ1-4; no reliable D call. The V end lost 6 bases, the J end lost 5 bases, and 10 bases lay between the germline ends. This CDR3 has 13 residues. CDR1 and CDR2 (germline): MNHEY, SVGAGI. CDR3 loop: CASSRGINEKLFF. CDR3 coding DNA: TGTGCCAGCAGCCGAGGGATAAATGAAAAACTGTTTTTT.

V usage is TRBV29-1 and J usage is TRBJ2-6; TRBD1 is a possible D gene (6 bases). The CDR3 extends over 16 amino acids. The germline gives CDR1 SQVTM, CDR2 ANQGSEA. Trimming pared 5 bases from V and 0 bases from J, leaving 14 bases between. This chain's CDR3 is CSVYRDIDSGANVLTF. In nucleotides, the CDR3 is TGCAGCGTTTACCGGGACATAGACTCTGGGGCCAACGTCCTGACTTTC.

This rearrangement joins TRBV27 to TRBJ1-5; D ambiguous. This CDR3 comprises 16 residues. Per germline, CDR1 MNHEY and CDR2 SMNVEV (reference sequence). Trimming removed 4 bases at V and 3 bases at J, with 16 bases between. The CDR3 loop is CASSSVPTGNNQPQHF. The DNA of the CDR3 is TGTGCCAGCAGTTCCGTACCGACCGGAAACAATCAGCCCCAGCATTTT.

CDR3 coding DNA: TGTGCCAGCAGTGAATCCCAGGGGGCGGCGACTGAAGCTTTCTTT. Amino acid sequence: CASSESQGAATEAFF. The gene calls are TRBV6-1 and TRBJ1-1; the match to TRBD1 covers 8 bases. The CDR3 sequence is 15 residues long. Germline CDR1 reads MNHNS; CDR2 reads SASEGT. Trimming took 2 bases from V and 5 from J; bases not matched to a gene: 7.

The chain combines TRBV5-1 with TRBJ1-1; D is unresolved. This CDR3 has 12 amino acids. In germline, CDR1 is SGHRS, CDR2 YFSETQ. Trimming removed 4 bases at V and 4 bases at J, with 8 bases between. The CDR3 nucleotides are TGCGCCAGCAGCGGTCAAATCACTGAAGCTTTCTTT. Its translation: CASSGQITEAFF.

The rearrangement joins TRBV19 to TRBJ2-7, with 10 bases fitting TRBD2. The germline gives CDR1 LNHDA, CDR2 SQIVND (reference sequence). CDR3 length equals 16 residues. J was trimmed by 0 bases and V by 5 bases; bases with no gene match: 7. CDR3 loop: CASSPRTSGISYEQYF. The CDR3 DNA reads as TGTGCCAGTAGTCCGAGGACTAGCGGAATCTCCTACGAGCAGTACTTC.